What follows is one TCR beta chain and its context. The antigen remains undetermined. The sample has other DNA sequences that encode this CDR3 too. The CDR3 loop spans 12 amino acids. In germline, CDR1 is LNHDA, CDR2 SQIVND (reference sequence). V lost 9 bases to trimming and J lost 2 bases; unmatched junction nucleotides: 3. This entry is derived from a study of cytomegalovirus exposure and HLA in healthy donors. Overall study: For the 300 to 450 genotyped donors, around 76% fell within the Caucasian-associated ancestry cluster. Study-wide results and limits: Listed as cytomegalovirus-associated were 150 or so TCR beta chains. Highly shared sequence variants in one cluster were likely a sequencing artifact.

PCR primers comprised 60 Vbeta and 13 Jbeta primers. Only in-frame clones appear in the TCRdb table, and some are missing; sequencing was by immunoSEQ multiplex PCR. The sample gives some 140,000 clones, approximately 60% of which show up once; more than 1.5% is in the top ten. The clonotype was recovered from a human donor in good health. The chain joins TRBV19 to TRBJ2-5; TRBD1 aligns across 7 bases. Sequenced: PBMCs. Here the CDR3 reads CASGTVQETQYF. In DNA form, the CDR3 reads TGTGCCAGCGGGACAGTACAAGAGACCCAGTACTTC.